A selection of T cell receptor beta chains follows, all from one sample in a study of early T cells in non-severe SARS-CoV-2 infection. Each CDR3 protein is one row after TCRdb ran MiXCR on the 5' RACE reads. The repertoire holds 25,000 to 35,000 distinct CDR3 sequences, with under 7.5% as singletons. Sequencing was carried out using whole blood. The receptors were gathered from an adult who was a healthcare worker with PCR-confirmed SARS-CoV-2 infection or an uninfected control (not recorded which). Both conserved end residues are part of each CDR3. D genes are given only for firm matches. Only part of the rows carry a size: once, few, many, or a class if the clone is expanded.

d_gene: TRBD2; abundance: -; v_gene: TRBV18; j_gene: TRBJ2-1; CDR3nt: TGTGCCAGCTCACCTAATCTAGCGGACAATGAGCAGTTCTTC; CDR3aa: CASSPNLADNEQFF
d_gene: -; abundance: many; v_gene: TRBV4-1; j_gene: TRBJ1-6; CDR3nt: TGCGCCAGCAGCCAAGATACAGGATTCGGATCACCCCTCCACTTT; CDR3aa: CASSQDTGFGSPLHF
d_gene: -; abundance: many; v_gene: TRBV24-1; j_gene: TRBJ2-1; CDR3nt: TGTGCCACCAGTGATAGGCTTTCCTACAATGAGCAGTTCTTC; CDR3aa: CATSDRLSYNEQFF
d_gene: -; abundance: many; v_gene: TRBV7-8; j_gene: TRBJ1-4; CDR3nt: TGTGCCAGCAGCCCCTACAGGGTTCTAATCTCTGGTAATGAAAAACTGTTTTTT; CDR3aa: CASSPYRVLISGNEKLFF
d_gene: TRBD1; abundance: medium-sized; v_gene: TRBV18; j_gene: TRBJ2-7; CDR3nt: TGTGCCAGCTCACTAACGACAGGGATCAGCTACGAGCAGTACTTC; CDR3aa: CASSLTTGISYEQYF
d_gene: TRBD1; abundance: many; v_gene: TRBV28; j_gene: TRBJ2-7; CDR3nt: TGTGCCAGCAGTCGTGGACAGGGGGGTTCCTACGAGCAGTACTTC; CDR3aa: CASSRGQGGSYEQYF
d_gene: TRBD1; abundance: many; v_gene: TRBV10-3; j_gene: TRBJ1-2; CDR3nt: TGTGCCATCAGACCGGGACAGGGAGACTATGGCTACACCTTC; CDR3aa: CAIRPGQGDYGYTF
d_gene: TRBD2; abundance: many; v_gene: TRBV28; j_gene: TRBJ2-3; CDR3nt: TGTGCCAGCATGATTAGCGGGATTAGCACAGATACGCAGTATTTT; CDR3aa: CASMISGISTDTQYF
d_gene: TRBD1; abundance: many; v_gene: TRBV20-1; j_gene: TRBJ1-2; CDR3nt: TGCAGTGCTAATCCAGGGGGCGCATATGGCTACACCTTC; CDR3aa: CSANPGGAYGYTF
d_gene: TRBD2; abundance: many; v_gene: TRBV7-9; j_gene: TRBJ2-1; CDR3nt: TGTGCCAGCAGCTTAGGGGCGGGGGGCCCCAATGAGCAGTTCTTC; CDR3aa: CASSLGAGGPNEQFF
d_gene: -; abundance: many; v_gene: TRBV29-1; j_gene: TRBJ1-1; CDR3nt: TGCAGCGTGGCTGCCCATCGTGAAGCTTTCTTT; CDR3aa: CSVAAHREAFF
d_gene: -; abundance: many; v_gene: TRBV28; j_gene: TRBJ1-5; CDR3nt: TGTGCCAGCAGTTTAACCGGACGGGGGCAACAGCCCCAGCATTTT; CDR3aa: CASSLTGRGQQPQHF
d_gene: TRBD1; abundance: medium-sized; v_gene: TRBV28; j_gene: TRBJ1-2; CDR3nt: TGTGCCAGCAGTTTCGACAGGGGGCTGCATGGCTACACCTTC; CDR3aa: CASSFDRGLHGYTF
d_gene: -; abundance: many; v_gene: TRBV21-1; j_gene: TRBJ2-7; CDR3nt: TGTGCCAGCAGCAACGAGGTGGACAGGGGGTACGAGCAGTACTTC; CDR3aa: CASSNEVDRGYEQYF
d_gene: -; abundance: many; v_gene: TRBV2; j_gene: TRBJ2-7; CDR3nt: TGTGCCAGCAGTGGGCAGGGACTTGCCGAGCAGTACTTC; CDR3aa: CASSGQGLAEQYF
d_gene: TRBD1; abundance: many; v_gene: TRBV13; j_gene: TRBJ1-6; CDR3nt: TGTGCCAGCAGCGGACGGGACAGGGGGTATAATTCACCCCTCCACTTT; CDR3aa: CASSGRDRGYNSPLHF
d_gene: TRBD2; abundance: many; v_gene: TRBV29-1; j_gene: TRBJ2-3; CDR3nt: TGCAGCGGGAAGGGACTAGCGGGAGCAGATACGCAGTATTTT; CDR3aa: CSGKGLAGADTQYF
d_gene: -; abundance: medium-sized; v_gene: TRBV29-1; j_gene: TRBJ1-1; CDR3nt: TGCAGCGTGACCTTAAGCGGCACTGAAGCTTTCTTT; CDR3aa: CSVTLSGTEAFF
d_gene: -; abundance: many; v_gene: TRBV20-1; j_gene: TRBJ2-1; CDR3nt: TGCAGTGCCACGGATGGCCAACTACTTTACAATGAGCAGTTCTTC; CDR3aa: CSATDGQLLYNEQFF
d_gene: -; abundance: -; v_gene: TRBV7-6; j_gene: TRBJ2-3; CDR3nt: TGTGCCAGCAGCTTAGGAGGCCTAGCAGCAGATACGCAGTATTTT; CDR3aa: CASSLGGLAADTQYF
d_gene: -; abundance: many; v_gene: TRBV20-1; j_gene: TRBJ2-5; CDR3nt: TGCAGTGCTAGAGACAGGGTTCAAGAGACCCAGTACTTC; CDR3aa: CSARDRVQETQYF
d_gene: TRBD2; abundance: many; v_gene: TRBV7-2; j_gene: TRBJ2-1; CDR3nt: TGTGCCAGCAGCCGACGACTAGCGGGACCTTCCTACAATGAGCAGTTCTTC; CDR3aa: CASSRRLAGPSYNEQFF
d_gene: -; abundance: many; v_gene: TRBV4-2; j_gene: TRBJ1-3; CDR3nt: TGTGCCAGCAGCCAAGAACGTGGAAACACCATATATTTT; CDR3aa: CASSQERGNTIYF
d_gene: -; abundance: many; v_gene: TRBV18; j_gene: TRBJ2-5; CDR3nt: TGTGCCAGCTCACCGGACAGACAAGAGACCCAGTACTTC; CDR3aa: CASSPDRQETQYF
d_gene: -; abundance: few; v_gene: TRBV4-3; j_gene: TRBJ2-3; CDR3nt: TGCGCCAGCAGCCAAGATGGGCAGGGCACAGATACGCAGTATTTT; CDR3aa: CASSQDGQGTDTQYF
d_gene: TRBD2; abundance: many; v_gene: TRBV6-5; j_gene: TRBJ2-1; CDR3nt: TGTGCCAGCAGTTTTAGCGGGAGTGGATCCTACAATGAGCAGTTCTTC; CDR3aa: CASSFSGSGSYNEQFF
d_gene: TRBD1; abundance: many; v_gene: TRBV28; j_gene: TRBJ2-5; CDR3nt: TGTGCCAGCAGTTTGGACCCGACAGGGGCCGTTGTTTCCCAGTACTTC; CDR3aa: CASSLDPTGAVVSQYF
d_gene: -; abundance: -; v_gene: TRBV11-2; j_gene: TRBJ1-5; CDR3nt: TGTGCCAGCAGCTCCGTACAGGGCAATCAGCCCCAGCATTTT; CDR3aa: CASSSVQGNQPQHF
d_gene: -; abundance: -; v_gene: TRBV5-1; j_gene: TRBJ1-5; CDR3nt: TGCGCCAGCAGCTTGGTTGGGGGCAACAATCAGCCCCAGCATTTT; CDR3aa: CASSLVGGNNQPQHF
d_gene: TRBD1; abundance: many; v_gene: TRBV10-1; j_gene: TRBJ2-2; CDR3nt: TGCGCCAGCGGGGACAGGGCGAACACCGGGGAGCTGTTTTTT; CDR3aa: CASGDRANTGELFF
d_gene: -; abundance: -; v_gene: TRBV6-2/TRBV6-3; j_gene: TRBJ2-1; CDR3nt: TGTGCCAGCACCATAGGGGGCAATGAGCAGTTCTTC; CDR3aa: CASTIGGNEQFF
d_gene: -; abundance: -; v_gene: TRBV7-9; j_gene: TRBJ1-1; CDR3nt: TGTGCCAGCAGCTTAGACAGGCTGAACACTGAAGCTTTCTTT; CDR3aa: CASSLDRLNTEAFF
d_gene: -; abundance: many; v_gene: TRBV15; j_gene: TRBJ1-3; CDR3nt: TGTGCCACCAGCAGAGAGGCCTTTCCGGGGTCCTCTGGAAACACCATATATTTT; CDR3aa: CATSREAFPGSSGNTIYF
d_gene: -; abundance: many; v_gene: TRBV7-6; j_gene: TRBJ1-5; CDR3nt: TGTGCCAGCAGCTTAACTCGGTCAATAGGTCAGCCCCAGCATTTT; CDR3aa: CASSLTRSIGQPQHF
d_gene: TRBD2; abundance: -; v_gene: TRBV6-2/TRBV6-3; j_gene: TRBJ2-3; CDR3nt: TGTGCCAGCAGCTCCAGCGGGAGAAGGACAGATACGCAGTATTTT; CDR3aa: CASSSSGRRTDTQYF
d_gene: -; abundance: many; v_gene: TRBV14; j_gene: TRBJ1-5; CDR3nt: TGTGCCAGCAGCCAGGGTCAGCCCCAGCATTTT; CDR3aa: CASSQGQPQHF
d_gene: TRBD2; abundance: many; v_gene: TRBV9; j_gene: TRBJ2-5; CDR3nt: TGTGCCAGCAGCGTCGGGACTATACGAGAGACCCTGTACTTC; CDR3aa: CASSVGTIRETLYF
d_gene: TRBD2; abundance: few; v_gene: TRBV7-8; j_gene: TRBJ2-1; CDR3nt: TGTGCCAGCAGCTTCGGTCCCGGGACTAGCGGGAGTGTGTATCAGTTCTTC; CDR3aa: CASSFGPGTSGSVYQFF
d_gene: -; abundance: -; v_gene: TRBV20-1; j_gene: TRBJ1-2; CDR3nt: TGCAGTGCTAGAGATCCCGACAGTCTGTACTATGGCTACACCTTC; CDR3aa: CSARDPDSLYYGYTF
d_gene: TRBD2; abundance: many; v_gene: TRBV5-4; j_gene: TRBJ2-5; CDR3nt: TGTGCCAGCAGGACGGGAGGGCCCGAGACCCAGTACTTC; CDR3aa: CASRTGGPETQYF
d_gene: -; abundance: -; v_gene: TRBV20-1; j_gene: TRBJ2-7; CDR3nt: TGCAGTGCCTCTGAACCTAACCCTCACTACGAGCAGTACTTC; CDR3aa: CSASEPNPHYEQYF
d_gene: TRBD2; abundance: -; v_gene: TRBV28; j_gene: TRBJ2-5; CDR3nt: TGTGCCAGCAGTCCGGGACTAGGTGGGACCCAGTACTTC; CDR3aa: CASSPGLGGTQYF
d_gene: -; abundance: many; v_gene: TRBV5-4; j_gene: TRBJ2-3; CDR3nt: TGTGCCAGCAGCGCAGGGGGGGATAGCACAGATACGCAGTATTTT; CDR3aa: CASSAGGDSTDTQYF
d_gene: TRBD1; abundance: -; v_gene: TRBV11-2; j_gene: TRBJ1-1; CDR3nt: TGTGCCAGCAGCTTTACAGCCGGGACAGGGAACACTGAAGCTTTCTTT; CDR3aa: CASSFTAGTGNTEAFF
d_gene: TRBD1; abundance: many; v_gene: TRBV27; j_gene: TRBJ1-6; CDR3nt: TGTGCCAGCAGTTCCATCGGGACAGGGGGCTCTTTTGACTCACCCCTCCACTTT; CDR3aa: CASSSIGTGGSFDSPLHF
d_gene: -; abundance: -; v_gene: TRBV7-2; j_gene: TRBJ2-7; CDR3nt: TGTGCCAGCAGCCAGATGGCGGGGAGCTCCTACGAGCAGTACTTC; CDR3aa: CASSQMAGSSYEQYF
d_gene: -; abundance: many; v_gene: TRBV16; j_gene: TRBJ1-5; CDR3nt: TGTGCCAGCAGCCAATATTCCGGGGGTGGTCAGCCCCAGCATTTT; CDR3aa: CASSQYSGGGQPQHF